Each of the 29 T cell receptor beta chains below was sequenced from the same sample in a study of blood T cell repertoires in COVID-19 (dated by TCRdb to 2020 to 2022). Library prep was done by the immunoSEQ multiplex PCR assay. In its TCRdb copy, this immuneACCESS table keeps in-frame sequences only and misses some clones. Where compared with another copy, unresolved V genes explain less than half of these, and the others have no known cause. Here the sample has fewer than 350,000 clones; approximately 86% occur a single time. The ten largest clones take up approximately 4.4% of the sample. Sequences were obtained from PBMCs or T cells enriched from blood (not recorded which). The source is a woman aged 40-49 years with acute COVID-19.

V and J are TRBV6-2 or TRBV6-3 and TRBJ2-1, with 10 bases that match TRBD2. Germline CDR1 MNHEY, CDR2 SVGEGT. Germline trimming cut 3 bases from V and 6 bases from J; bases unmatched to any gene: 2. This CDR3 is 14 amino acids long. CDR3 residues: CASSYSGGINEQFF. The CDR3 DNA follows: TGTGCCAGCAGTTATAGCGGGGGGATCAATGAGCAGTTCTTC.

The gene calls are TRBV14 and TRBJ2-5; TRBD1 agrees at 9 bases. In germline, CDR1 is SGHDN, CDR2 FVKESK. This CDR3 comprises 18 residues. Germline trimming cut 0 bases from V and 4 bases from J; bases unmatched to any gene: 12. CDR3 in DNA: TGTGCCAGCAGCCAAGAACAGGGGGCGCTATTTCGGGGAGAGACCCAGTACTTC. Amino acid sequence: CASSQEQGALFRGETQYF.

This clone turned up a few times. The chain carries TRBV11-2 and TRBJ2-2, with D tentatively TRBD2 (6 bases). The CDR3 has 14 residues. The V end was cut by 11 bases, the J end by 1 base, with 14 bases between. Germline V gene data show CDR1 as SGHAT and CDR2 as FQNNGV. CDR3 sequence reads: CAHPRRENTGELFF. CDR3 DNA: TGTGCCCACCCCCGGAGGGAGAACACCGGGGAGCTGTTTTTT.

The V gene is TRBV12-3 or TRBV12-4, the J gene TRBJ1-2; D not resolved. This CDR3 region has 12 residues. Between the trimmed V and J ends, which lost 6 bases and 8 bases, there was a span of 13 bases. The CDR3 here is CASSSEGWGYTF. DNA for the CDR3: TGTGCCAGCAGCAGCGAGGGTTGGGGCTACACCTTC.

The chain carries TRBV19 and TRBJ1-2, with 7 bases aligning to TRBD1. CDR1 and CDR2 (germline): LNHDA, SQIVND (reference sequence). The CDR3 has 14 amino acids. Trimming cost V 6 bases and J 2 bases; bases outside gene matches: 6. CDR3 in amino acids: CASRDTGVNYGYTF. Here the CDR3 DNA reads TGTGCCAGTAGGGACACAGGGGTGAACTATGGCTACACCTTC.

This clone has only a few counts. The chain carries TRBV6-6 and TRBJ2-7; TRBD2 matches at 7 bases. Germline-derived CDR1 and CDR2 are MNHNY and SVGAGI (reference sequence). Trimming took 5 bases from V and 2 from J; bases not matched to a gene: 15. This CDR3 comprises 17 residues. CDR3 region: CASSPPAGRGSAYEQYF. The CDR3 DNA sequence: TGTGCCAGCAGTCCCCCGGCGGGTCGCGGGAGCGCCTACGAGCAGTACTTC.

The CDR3: CASSLERESTDTQYF. The CDR3 nucleotides are TGTGCCAGCAGCTTGGAGCGGGAGTCAACAGATACGCAGTATTTT. V is TRBV5-4 and J is TRBJ2-3; 8 nucleotides agree with TRBD2. The CDR3 is 15 residues long. The germline V gene encodes CDR1 SGHNT and CDR2 YYREEE (reference sequence). V trimming: 0 bases; J trimming: 3 bases; junction bases outside the gene matches: 3.

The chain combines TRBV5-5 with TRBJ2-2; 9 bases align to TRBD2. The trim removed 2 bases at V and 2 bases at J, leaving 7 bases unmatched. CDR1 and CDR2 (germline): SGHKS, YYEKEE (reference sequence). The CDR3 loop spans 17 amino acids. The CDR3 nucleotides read TGTGCCAGCAGCTTCATTAGCGGGGGTTCTAACACCGGGGAGCTGTTTTTT. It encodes CASSFISGGSNTGELFF. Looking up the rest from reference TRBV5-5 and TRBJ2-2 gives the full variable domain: DAGVTQSPTHLIKTRGQQVTLRCSPISGHKSVSWYQQVLGQGPQFIFQYYEKEERGRGNFPDRFSARQFPNYSSELNVNALLLGDSALYLCASSFISGGSNTGELFFGEGSRLTVL.

The CDR3 bases are TGTGCTAGCGCTGTAGGGGGACACCAGGCAGATACGCAGTATTTT. As protein: CASAVGGHQADTQYF. The chain uses TRBV7-9 and TRBJ2-3; the D gene is possibly TRBD1 (6 bases). The CDR3 has 15 residues. Germline V gene data show CDR1 as SEHNR and CDR2 as FQNEAQ (reference sequence). The full variable domain, its missing parts supplied by reference TRBV7-9 and TRBJ2-3, is DTGVSQNPRHKITKRGQNVTFRCDPISEHNRLYWYRQTLGQGPEFLTYFQNEAQLEKSRLLSDRFSAERPKGSFSTLEIQRTEQGDSAMYLCASAVGGHQADTQYFGPGTRLTVL.

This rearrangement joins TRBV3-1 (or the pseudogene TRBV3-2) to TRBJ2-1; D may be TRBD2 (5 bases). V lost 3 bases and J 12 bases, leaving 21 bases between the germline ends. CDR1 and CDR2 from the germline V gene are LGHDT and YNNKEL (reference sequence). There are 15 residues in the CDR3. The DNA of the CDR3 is TGTGCCAGCAGCCAGGGTAATGACCGGGGTTTCGGGCAGTTCTTC. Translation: CASSQGNDRGFGQFF.

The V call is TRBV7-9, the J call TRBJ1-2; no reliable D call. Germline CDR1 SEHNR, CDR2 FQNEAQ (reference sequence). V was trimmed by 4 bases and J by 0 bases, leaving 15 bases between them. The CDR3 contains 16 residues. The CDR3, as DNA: TGTGCCAGCAGCTCCACTCCCGGGATAACTAACTATGGCTACACCTTC. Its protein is CASSSTPGITNYGYTF.

DNA for the CDR3: TGTGCCAGCAGTCAAAGCGACTATGACAATGAGCAGTTCTTC. It encodes CASSQSDYDNEQFF. V usage is TRBV7-3 and J usage is TRBJ2-1; tentatively, D is TRBD2 (5 bases). This CDR3 is 14 amino acids long. V was shortened by 6 bases and J by 5 bases, with 14 bases between the two germline ends. Germline-derived CDR1 and CDR2 are SGHTA and FQGTGA.

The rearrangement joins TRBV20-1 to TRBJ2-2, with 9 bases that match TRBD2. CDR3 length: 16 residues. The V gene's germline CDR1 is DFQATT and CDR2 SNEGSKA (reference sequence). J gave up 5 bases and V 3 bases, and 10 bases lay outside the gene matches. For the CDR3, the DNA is TGCAGTGCTAGTAGGCGGGAGGGCCTAGGAACCGGGGAGCTGTTTTTT. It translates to CSASRREGLGTGELFF.

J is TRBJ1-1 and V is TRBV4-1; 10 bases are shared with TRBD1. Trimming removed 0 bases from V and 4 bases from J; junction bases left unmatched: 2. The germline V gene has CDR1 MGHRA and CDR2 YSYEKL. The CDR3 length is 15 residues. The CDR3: CASSQEGQGTTEAFF. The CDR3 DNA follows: TGCGCCAGCAGCCAAGAGGGACAGGGGACCACTGAAGCTTTCTTT.

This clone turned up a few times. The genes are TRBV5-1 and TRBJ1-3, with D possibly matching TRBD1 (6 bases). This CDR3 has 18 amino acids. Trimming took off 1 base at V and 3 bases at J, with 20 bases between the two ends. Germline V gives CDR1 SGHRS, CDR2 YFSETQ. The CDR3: CASSLNRDTARYGNTIYF. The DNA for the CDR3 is TGCGCCAGCAGCTTGAACCGGGACACCGCCAGATATGGAAACACCATATATTTT. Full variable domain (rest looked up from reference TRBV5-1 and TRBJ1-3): KAGVTQTPRYLIKTRGQQVTLSCSPISGHRSVSWYQQTPGQGLQFLFEYFSETQRNKGNFPGRFSGRQFSNSRSEMNVSTLELGDSALYLCASSLNRDTARYGNTIYFGEGSWLTVV.

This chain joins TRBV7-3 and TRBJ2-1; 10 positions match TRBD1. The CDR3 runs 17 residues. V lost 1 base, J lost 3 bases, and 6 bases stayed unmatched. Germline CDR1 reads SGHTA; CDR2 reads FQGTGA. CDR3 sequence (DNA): TGTGCCAGCAGCTTAAAGGTTGGGACAGGGGACTACAATGAGCAGTTCTTC. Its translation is CASSLKVGTGDYNEQFF.

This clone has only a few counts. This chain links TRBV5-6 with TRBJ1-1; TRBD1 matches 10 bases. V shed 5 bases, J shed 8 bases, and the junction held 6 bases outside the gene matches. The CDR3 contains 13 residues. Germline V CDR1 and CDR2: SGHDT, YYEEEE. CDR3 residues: CASRQKTGGEAFF. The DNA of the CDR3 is TGTGCCAGCAGACAGAAGACAGGGGGCGAAGCTTTCTTT.

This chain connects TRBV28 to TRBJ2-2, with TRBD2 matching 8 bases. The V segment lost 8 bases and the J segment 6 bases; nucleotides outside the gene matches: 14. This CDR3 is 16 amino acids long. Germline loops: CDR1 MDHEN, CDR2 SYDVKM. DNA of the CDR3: TGTGCCAGCGGCTACGAGCGGGAGAAGGGTCCCGGGGAGCTGTTTTTT. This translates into CASGYEREKGPGELFF.

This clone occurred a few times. CDR3: CASSLETGGFNEKLFF. Here the CDR3 DNA reads TGTGCCAGCAGCTTAGAGACGGGAGGCTTTAATGAAAAACTGTTTTTT. The rearrangement joins TRBV7-9 to TRBJ1-4; D unclear. The CDR3 is 16 residues long. Trimming stripped 1 base from V and 4 bases from J, with 13 bases between. CDR1 is SEHNR and CDR2 is FQNEAQ in the germline V gene (reference sequence). The whole variable domain, filled in from reference TRBV7-9 and TRBJ1-4, reads DTGVSQNPRHKITKRGQNVTFRCDPISEHNRLYWYRQTLGQGPEFLTYFQNEAQLEKSRLLSDRFSAERPKGSFSTLEIQRTEQGDSAMYLCASSLETGGFNEKLFFGSGTQLSVL.

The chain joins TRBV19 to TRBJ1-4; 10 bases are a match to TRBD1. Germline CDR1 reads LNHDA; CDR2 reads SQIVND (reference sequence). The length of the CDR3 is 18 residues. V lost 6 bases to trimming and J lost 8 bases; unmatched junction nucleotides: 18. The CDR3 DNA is TGTGCCAGTAGCTCTCTTGGGACAGGGGCATCTTCAGGAGAAAAACTGTTTTTT. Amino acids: CASSSLGTGASSGEKLFF. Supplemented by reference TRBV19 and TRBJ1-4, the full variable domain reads DGGITQSPKYLFRKEGQNVTLSCEQNLNHDAMYWYRQDPGQGLRLIYYSQIVNDFQKGDIAEGYSVSREKKESFPLTVTSAQKNPTAFYLCASSSLGTGASSGEKLFFGSGTQLSVL.

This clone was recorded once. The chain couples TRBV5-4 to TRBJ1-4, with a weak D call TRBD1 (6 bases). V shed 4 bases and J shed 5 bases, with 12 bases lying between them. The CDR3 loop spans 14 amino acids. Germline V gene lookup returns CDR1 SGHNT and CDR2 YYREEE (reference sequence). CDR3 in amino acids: CASSLGGLNEKLFF. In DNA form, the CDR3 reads TGTGCCAGCAGCCTCGGGGGGCTAAATGAAAAACTGTTTTTT.

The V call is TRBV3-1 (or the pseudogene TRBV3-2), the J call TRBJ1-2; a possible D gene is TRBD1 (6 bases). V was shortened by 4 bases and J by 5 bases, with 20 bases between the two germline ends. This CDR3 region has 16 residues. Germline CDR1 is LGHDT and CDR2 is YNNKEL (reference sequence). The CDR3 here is CASSRPGTITPYGYTF. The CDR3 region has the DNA TGTGCCAGCAGCCGGCCCGGGACAATTACCCCTTATGGCTACACCTTC.

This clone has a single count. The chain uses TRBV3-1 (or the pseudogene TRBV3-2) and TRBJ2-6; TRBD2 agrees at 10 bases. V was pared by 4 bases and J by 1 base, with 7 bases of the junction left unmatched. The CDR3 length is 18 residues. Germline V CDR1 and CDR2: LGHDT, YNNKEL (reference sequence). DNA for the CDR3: TGTGCCAGCAGCCCCGTTGGGACTAGCGCATCTGGGGCCAACGTCCTGACTTTC. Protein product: CASSPVGTSASGANVLTF.

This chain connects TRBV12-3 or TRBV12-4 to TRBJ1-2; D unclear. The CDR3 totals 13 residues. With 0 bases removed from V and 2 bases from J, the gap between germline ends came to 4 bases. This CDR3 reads CASSLARNYGYTF. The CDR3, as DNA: TGTGCCAGCAGTTTAGCCAGAAACTATGGCTACACCTTC.

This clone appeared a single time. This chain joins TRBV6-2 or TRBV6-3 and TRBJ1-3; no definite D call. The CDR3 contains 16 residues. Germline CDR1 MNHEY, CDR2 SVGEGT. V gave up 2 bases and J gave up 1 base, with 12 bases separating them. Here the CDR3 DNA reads TGTGCCAGCAGTTACCCCAGATCCCGATCTGGAAACACCATATATTTT. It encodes CASSYPRSRSGNTIYF.

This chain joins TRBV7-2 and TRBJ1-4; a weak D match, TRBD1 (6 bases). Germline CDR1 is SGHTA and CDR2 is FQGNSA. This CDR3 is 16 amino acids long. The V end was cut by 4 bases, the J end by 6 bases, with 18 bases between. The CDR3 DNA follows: TGTGCCAGCAGCTCCTTCGGGACATCGTGGGATGAAAAACTGTTTTTT. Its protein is CASSSFGTSWDEKLFF.

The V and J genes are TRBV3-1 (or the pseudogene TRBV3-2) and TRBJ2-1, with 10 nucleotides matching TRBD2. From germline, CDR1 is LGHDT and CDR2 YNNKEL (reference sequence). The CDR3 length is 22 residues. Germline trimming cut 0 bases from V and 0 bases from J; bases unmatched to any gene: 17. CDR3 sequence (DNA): TGTGCCAGCAGCCAAGATCTACTTTTCGGGGCTAGCGGGAGTAGCTCCTACAATGAGCAGTTCTTC. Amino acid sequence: CASSQDLLFGASGSSSYNEQFF.

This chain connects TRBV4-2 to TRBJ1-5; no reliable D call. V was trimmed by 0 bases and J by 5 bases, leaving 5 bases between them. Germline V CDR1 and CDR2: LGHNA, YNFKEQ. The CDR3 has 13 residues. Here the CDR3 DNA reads TGTGCCAGCAGCCAAGACACTCATCAGCCCCAGCATTTT. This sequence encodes CASSQDTHQPQHF.

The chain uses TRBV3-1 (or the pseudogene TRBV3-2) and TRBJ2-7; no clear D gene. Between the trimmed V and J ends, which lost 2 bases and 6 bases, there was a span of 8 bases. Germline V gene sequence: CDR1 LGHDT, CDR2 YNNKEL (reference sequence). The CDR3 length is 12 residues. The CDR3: CASSQSSTEQYF. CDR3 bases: TGTGCCAGCAGCCAATCATCTACCGAGCAGTACTTC.